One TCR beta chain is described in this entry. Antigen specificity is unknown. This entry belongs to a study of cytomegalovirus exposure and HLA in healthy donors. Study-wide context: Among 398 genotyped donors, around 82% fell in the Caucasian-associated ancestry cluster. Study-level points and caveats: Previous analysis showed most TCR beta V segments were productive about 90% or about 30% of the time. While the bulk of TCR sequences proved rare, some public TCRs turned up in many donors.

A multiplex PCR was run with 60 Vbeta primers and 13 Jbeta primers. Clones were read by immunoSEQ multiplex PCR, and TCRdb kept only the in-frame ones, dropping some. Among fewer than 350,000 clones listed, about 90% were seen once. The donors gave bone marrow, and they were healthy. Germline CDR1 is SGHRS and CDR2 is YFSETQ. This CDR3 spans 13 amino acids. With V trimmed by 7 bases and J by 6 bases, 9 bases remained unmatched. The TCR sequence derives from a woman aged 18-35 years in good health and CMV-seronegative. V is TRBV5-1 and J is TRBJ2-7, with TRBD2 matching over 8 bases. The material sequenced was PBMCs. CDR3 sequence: CASGPAGGGEQYF. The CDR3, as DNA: TGCGCCAGCGGCCCGGCGGGGGGTGGCGAGCAGTACTTC.